A single sample gave rise to the 24 T cell receptor beta chains below, sequenced in a study of CD8 T cells in ankylosing spondylitis. A single record per CDR3 protein comes from TCRdb applying MiXCR to the 5' RACE reads. Of more than 250,000 distinct CDR3 sequences in the sample, under 14% are singletons; the top ten hold about 10%. The sample comprised blood, either unsorted or a sorted T cell fraction (not recorded which). The receptors come from a female donor with ankylosing spondylitis or in good health (not recorded which).

This clonotype was counted at least ten times. The chain couples TRBV29-1 to TRBJ1-1, with D perhaps TRBD1 (6 bases). V was cut by 7 bases and J by 4 bases, with 19 bases left in between. The CDR3 consists of 14 residues. Germline V gene sequence: CDR1 SQVTM, CDR2 ANQGSEA. The DNA for the CDR3 is TGCAGCGGGGGAGCACAGGGTTCAGGCACTGAAGCTTTCTTT. Amino acids: CSGGAQGSGTEAFF.

The table lists this clonotype with many counts. The chain has TRBV7-2 and TRBJ2-3, with 7 bases identical to TRBD2. CDR1 SGHTA and CDR2 FQGNSA come from the germline V gene. This CDR3 contains 15 residues. Trimming cost V 5 bases and J 0 bases; bases outside gene matches: 5. The CDR3 nucleotides read TGTGCCAGCAGCGCCAGCGGGACTAGCACAGATACGCAGTATTTT. Residues: CASSASGTSTDTQYF.

The V and J genes are TRBV28 and TRBJ1-4; 7 bases map to TRBD1. This CDR3 has 16 amino acids. With 5 bases clipped from V and 7 bases from J, the junction kept 13 bases outside the gene matches. CDR1 MDHEN and CDR2 SYDVKM come from the germline V gene. CDR3 region: CASSIPGGAGREKLFF. In DNA form, the CDR3 reads TGTGCCAGCAGTATCCCAGGGGGGGCTGGTCGTGAAAAACTGTTTTTT.

Ten or more counts support this clonotype. The chain employs TRBV6-6 and TRBJ2-7; D perhaps matches TRBD2 (6 bases). Germline CDR1 MNHNY, CDR2 SVGAGI (reference sequence). The V gene lost 7 bases and the J gene lost 0 bases, with 10 bases spanning the gap. The CDR3 loop spans 13 amino acids. CDR3 amino acids: CASTPGSSYEQYF. CDR3 nucleotide sequence: TGTGCCAGCACCCCCGGGAGCTCCTACGAGCAGTACTTC.

J is TRBJ1-5 and V is TRBV2; 8 bases agree with TRBD1. V gave up 10 bases and J gave up 2 bases; unmatched junction bases: 7. CDR1 and CDR2 from the germline V gene are SNHLY and FYNNEI. The CDR3 contains 14 residues. The CDR3 protein is CATTGGGGNQPQHF. CDR3 DNA: TGTGCCACAACAGGGGGAGGCGGCAATCAGCCCCAGCATTTT.

Ten or more counts support this clonotype. The J gene is TRBJ2-1, the V gene TRBV6-1, with TRBD2 matching 9 bases. CDR3 length: 13 residues. Trimming removed 9 bases from V and 9 bases from J; junction bases left unmatched: 9. Germline V gene sequence: CDR1 MNHNS, CDR2 SASEGT. CDR3: CASGGGRAREQFF. In nucleotides, the CDR3 is TGTGCCAGTGGCGGCGGGAGGGCCCGTGAGCAGTTCTTC.

This clonotype was found many times. The rearrangement links TRBV20-1 to TRBJ2-3; TRBD1 might be the D (6 bases). With 3 bases removed from V and 6 bases from J, the gap between germline ends came to 19 bases. Germline-derived CDR1 and CDR2 are DFQATT and SNEGSKA (reference sequence). This CDR3 contains 15 residues. The CDR3 reads CSASDNRQVSDTQYF. The CDR3 DNA reads as TGCAGTGCTAGTGACAACCGACAGGTTAGCGATACGCAGTATTTT.

The sample holds a few counts of this clonotype. The V gene is TRBV20-1, the J gene TRBJ1-1, with D perhaps TRBD1 (6 bases). Deletions cut 2 bases from V and 2 bases from J, with 15 bases between. The CDR3 is made up of 15 amino acids. Germline V gene lookup returns CDR1 DFQATT and CDR2 SNEGSKA (reference sequence). The chain's CDR3 is CSARRRQGKNTEAFF. In DNA, the CDR3 is TGCAGTGCTAGAAGGCGGCAGGGGAAAAACACTGAAGCTTTCTTT.

For this clonotype: This may stem from a read error, because a much larger clone lies one nucleotide away. The chain joins TRBV29-1 to TRBJ1-2; D unresolved. The CDR3 is made up of 13 amino acids. Germline loops: CDR1 SQVTM, CDR2 ANQGSEA. V lost 7 bases, J lost 6 bases, and 18 bases lay in between. CDR3 in amino acids: CSAGDMGGDGYTF. CDR3 in DNA: TGCAGCGCTGGTGACATGGGTGGGGATGGCTACACCTTC.

This clonotype has at least ten counts. The chain combines TRBV7-6 with TRBJ1-5; possible D gene TRBD1, 5 bases. Germline CDR1 reads SGHVS; CDR2 reads FNYEAQ. The CDR3 consists of 15 residues. Trimming removed 5 bases at V and 7 bases at J, with 18 bases between. The CDR3 DNA follows: TGTGCCAGCAGCCCGCTCGGGGGTTCGAACCAGCCCCAGCATTTT. This translates into CASSPLGGSNQPQHF.

The chain carries TRBV5-6 and TRBJ2-7, with D unclear. The V end lost 3 bases, the J end lost 2 bases, and 15 bases lay between the germline ends. Germline-derived CDR1 and CDR2 are SGHDT and YYEEEE. The CDR3 spans 15 residues. The chain's CDR3 is CASSSRLRHTYEQYF. The CDR3 DNA reads TGTGCCAGCAGCTCAAGACTGAGACACACCTACGAGCAGTACTTC. Full variable domain (remainder filled in from reference TRBV5-6 and TRBJ2-7): DAGVTQSPTHLIKTRGQQVTLRCSPKSGHDTVSWYQQALGQGPQFIFQYYEEEERQRGNFPDRFSGHQFPNYSSELNVNALLLGDSALYLCASSSRLRHTYEQYFGPGTRLTVT.

This clonotype was observed a few times. This chain uses TRBV20-1 with TRBJ2-1; 7 bases match TRBD2. CDR1 DFQATT and CDR2 SNEGSKA come from the germline V gene (reference sequence). CDR3 size: 14 residues. V shed 2 bases, J shed 3 bases, and the junction held 4 bases outside the gene matches. Here the CDR3 DNA reads TGCAGTGCTAGATGGTGGGAGGGCTACAATGAGCAGTTCTTC. It translates to CSARWWEGYNEQFF.

This clonotype appeared many times. CDR3 bases: TGCAGTGCTAGGGACGGACGATCGAACACTGAAGCTTTCTTT. Protein: CSARDGRSNTEAFF. The chain joins TRBV20-1 to TRBJ1-1, with D hard to call. Germline CDR1 DFQATT, CDR2 SNEGSKA (reference sequence). Trimming took 3 bases from V and 1 from J, leaving 12 bases between them. CDR3 length: 14 amino acids.

A few counts support this clonotype. The genes are TRBV7-6 and TRBJ2-7; maybe TRBD2 (6 bases). CDR3 length: 13 amino acids. V lost 5 bases to trimming and J lost 6 bases, with 14 bases between them. Germline-derived CDR1 and CDR2 are SGHVS and FNYEAQ. CDR3 residues: CASSGEVLREQYF. The CDR3 coding sequence is TGTGCCAGCAGCGGGGAGGTACTTCGCGAGCAGTACTTC.

This clonotype was seen at least ten times. CDR3 protein: CSASERRGNQPQHF. The CDR3 DNA follows: TGCAGTGCTAGCGAACGCAGGGGCAATCAGCCCCAGCATTTT. V gene TRBV20-1 combines with J gene TRBJ1-5; tentatively, D is TRBD1 (5 bases). V shed 3 bases and J shed 2 bases, with 11 bases lying between them. CDR3 length: 14 residues. Germline values: CDR1 DFQATT, CDR2 SNEGSKA (reference sequence).

This clonotype was recorded many times. The rearrangement links TRBV4-1 to TRBJ1-1, with 7 bases matching TRBD1. This CDR3 region has 15 residues. Trimming removed 6 bases from V and 0 bases from J; junction bases left unmatched: 7. The germline CDR1 and CDR2 sequences are MGHRA and YSYEKL. CDR3 region: CASRGTEIMNTEAFF. DNA of the CDR3: TGCGCCAGCAGAGGGACAGAAATAATGAACACTGAAGCTTTCTTT.

This clonotype occurred many times. The chain couples TRBV7-9 to TRBJ1-2; no firm D call. The germline V gene has CDR1 SEHNR and CDR2 FQNEAQ (reference sequence). Trimming stripped 5 bases from V and 0 bases from J, with 4 bases between. The CDR3 length is 12 residues. As DNA, the CDR3 is TGTGCCAGCAGCGAGACTAACTATGGCTACACCTTC. Translated, it gives CASSETNYGYTF.

This clonotype was counted at least ten times. The rearrangement links TRBV20-1 to TRBJ2-1; D gene uncertain. This CDR3 contains 11 residues. Germline CDR1 is DFQATT and CDR2 is SNEGSKA (reference sequence). The V end was cut by 0 bases, the J end by 11 bases, with 8 bases between. CDR3 sequence (DNA): TGCAGTGCTAGAGAACGGAAAAAGCAGTTCTTC. It yields the protein CSARERKKQFF.

J is TRBJ2-2 and V is TRBV4-3; a possible D gene is TRBD1 (5 bases). This CDR3 has 17 amino acids. The germline V gene encodes CDR1 LGHNA and CDR2 YSLEER. V was cut by 0 bases and J by 0 bases, with 11 bases left in between. CDR3 nucleotide sequence: TGCGCCAGCAGCCAAGATACAGGACAAGCGAACACCGGGGAGCTGTTTTTT. Its translation: CASSQDTGQANTGELFF.

V and J are TRBV10-3 and TRBJ2-3; no clear D gene. Germline V gene lookup returns CDR1 ENHRY and CDR2 SYGVKD. The CDR3 sequence is 12 residues long. Trimming pared 6 bases from V and 6 bases from J, leaving 10 bases between. In DNA form, the CDR3 reads TGTGCCATCAGAGGACCTTCGGATACGCAGTATTTT. This sequence encodes CAIRGPSDTQYF.

This clonotype came up many times. The V gene is TRBV5-1, the J gene TRBJ2-7; 7 bases are a match to TRBD1. The CDR3 covers 16 residues. Germline trimming cut 4 bases from V and 2 bases from J; bases unmatched to any gene: 12. Germline values: CDR1 SGHRS, CDR2 YFSETQ. CDR3 sequence (DNA): TGCGCCAGCAGCCTAGGTGGGACAGCGATCACCTACGAGCAGTACTTC. The encoded protein is CASSLGGTAITYEQYF. Full variable domain (missing parts from reference TRBV5-1 and TRBJ2-7): KAGVTQTPRYLIKTRGQQVTLSCSPISGHRSVSWYQQTPGQGLQFLFEYFSETQRNKGNFPGRFSGRQFSNSRSEMNVSTLELGDSALYLCASSLGGTAITYEQYFGPGTRLTVT.

The J gene is TRBJ2-1, the V gene TRBV20-1; TRBD1 or TRBD2 may be the D gene (7 bases each). This CDR3 contains 14 residues. With 1 base removed from V and 9 bases from J, the gap between germline ends came to 16 bases. The germline gives CDR1 DFQATT, CDR2 SNEGSKA (reference sequence). The CDR3 reads CSARVGGGPGEQFF. CDR3 nucleotides: TGCAGTGCTAGAGTGGGAGGGGGCCCGGGTGAGCAGTTCTTC.

The sample holds a few counts of this clonotype. The genes are TRBV5-5 and TRBJ2-7, with TRBD1 matching over 8 bases. CDR3 length: 15 residues. V shed 4 bases and J 3 bases; nucleotides not matched to a gene: 9. Germline CDR1 reads SGHKS; CDR2 reads YYEKEE (reference sequence). The CDR3 bases are TGTGCCAGCAGCATTCGACAGGGGATAAGCTACGAGCAGTACTTC. Translated, it gives CASSIRQGISYEQYF.

This clonotype was seen at least ten times. V and J are TRBV20-1 and TRBJ1-1, with 8 bases that match TRBD1. In germline, CDR1 is DFQATT, CDR2 SNEGSKA (reference sequence). There are 12 residues in the CDR3. Unmatched junction bases numbered 11, after V lost 6 bases and J lost 11 bases. Written as DNA, the CDR3 is TGCAGTGCGGATAGGACAGGGTCTCAGGCTTTCTTT. Translation gives CSADRTGSQAFF.